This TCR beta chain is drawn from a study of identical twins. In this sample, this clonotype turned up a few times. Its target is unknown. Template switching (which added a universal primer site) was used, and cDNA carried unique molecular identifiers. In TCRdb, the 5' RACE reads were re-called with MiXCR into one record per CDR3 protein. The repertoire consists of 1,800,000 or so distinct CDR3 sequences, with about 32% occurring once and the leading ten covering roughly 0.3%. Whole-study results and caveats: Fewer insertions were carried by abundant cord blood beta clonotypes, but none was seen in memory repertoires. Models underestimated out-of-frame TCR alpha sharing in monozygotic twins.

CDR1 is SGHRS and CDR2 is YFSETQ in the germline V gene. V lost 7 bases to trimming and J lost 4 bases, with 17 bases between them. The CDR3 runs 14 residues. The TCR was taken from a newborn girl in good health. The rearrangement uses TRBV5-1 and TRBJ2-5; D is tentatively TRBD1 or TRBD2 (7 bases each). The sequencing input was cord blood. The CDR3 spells CASRMGRGRETQYF. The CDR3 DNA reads TGCGCCAGCCGTATGGGGAGGGGGCGAGAGACCCAGTACTTC.